This TCR beta chain derives from a study of cytomegalovirus exposure and HLA in healthy donors (dated by TCRdb to the late 2010s). About the investigation overall: An earlier analysis of approximately 600 of the donors reported 250 to 300 Gb of sequence data and roughly 100 million unique TCR beta sequences from about 200 million T cells. About 320 gigabases of sequencing data and 70 million to 100 million unique TCR sequences were included in an early release covering about 700 HLA-typed donors. Among the roughly 390 genotyped donors, under 90% belonged to the genetic ancestry cluster associated with self-reported Caucasian donors. The study aimed to test whether signatures of past pathogen exposure could be identified by cataloging public T cell receptors. The T cell repertoires of about 700 subjects were profiled by immunosequencing and related to cytomegalovirus serostatus. In addition to the first cohort of around 670 subjects, a separate validation cohort of 130 or so different subjects was used. High-throughput TCR immunosequencing, statistical association of individual TCRs with disease status, and machine learning were combined to predict cytomegalovirus infection status. To study patterns of TCR occurrence, a later analysis re-analyzed previously published TCR beta repertoires from around 700 donors and added high-resolution HLA genotyping. Rather than using new phenotypic data, the later analysis identified candidate immune exposures from TCR beta sequences and from how often those sequences occurred across donors. An earlier analysis of some 600 of the donors applied high-throughput TCR beta sequencing to assess whether each TCR beta V gene segment acted as functional or pseudogenic. Donor age, sex, ethnicity and CMV serostatus were compiled together with the repertoire data. In a later genetic analysis, genome-wide SNP genotypes for about 60% of the 666 donors were used, and that subset was treated as a discovery cohort. Every discovery cohort repertoire had been produced on one sequencing platform. Class I and class II HLA loci were covered by the typing at four-digit resolution. Typing coverage differed by locus: A, B, C, DRB1 and DQB1 were typed in roughly 629-630 donors, DQA1 in about 560, DPA1 in around 600, and DPB1 in around 490. Because of strong linkage in the cohort, roughly five DR-DQ haplotypes were treated as single units for association and clustering. Among 398 genotyped donors of the cohort, an average of approximately 220,000 unique TCR beta nucleotide sequences was sequenced per donor, of which 15% to 20% were non-productive.

The cohort comprised approximately 700 healthy bone marrow donors. Cohort members were all nominally healthy when sampled, although unrecorded immune exposures were likely present. The donor tested CMV seronegative and was one of the 352 seronegative cohort members. Each donor provided a peripheral blood sample, and peripheral blood mononuclear cells were used for TCR beta sequencing. The Qiagen DNeasy Blood Extraction Kit was used to extract genomic DNA from the blood cell samples. Paper-wide results and their limitations: Immune exposure information for the cohort was limited to CMV serostatus. A cluster of highly shared sequence variants was judged likely to represent a technical artifact of the sequencing pipeline. According to a later genetic analysis, donors in an Asian-associated ancestry cluster had fewer N-insertions in productive TCRs than the approximately 710-donor mean. Over 15 rarely observed V segments, including chromosome 9 orphons, were excluded from the earlier analysis of approximately 500 of the donors because counts were too low. In a later analysis, 16,951 TCR beta sequences were associated with specific HLA alleles at a false discovery rate of 0.05. According to a later analysis, TCR association rates differed among HLA loci, with DRB1 alleles showing the most associated TCRs and HLA-C alleles showing the fewest. An association between a missense DCLRE1C variant and V-gene and J-gene trimming of TCR beta chains was found in a later genetic analysis and replicated in an independent cohort. While some public TCRs were present in many individuals, most TCR sequences turned up only very rarely across donors. In a later analysis, several top co-occurrence clusters were reported to appear linked to parvovirus B19, influenza, CMV and Epstein-Barr virus. A later analysis found that most CMV-associated TCR beta chains appeared HLA-restricted, with HLA associations seemingly driven largely by CMV exposure. In this cohort, only TCR beta chains were sequenced, and detectable features were limited by the absence of alpha or paired-chain data. Correlated functional status among segregating V segments might reflect linkage disequilibrium, but an unknown experimental factor could not be ruled out. In vitro tests confirmed that three of the cytomegalovirus-associated TCR beta chains recognize cytomegalovirus antigens. Strong co-occurrence of HLA alleles, especially DR and DQ, made assigning TCR associations to individual alleles difficult. Some IMGT-functional V segments, including TRBV6-2 and TRBV6-3, could not be distinguished by the 87-base-pair reads and were therefore excluded. The presence/absence analyses assumed that sequencing depth was roughly uniform across donors, and that assumption may not be true. The study gave a list of more than 150 TCR beta chains associated with cytomegalovirus. HLA typing was unavailable for some donors at each locus, so association tests used only the typed subset. A further reported finding was that TCR beta sequences accurately predicted the HLA-A and HLA-B alleles for most subjects in the first cohort. Broadly in line with IMGT annotations, most TCR beta V segments showed up in productive rearrangements about 90% or about 30% of the time in an earlier analysis of a few hundred of the donors. It was suggested by the authors that the approach could potentially be generalized to other disease states and immunological phenotypes. In a later analysis, HLA-associated TCR beta chains were found to be more clonally expanded and to have lower generation probabilities than equally common non-associated chains. The classifier was reported to diagnose cytomegalovirus status with high specificity and sensitivity in both the original and validation cohorts.

As regards this clone: Its antigen remains undetermined. Per-base qualities were not stored, and no clone one base away is much larger.

Libraries were built with the immunoSEQ multiplex PCR assay. For the multiplex PCR, a mixture combining 60 forward primers for TCR Vbeta segments and 13 reverse primers for TCR Jbeta segments was used. A multiplex PCR assay on genomic DNA amplified the CDR3 region of rearranged TCR beta genes. The amplified TCR beta libraries were sequenced on the Illumina HiSeq System as 87-base-pair reads. The authors processed their data as follows. A later analysis tallied 75 million to 95 million unique TCR beta chains across the 700 or so repertoires, and approximately 11 million of those chains were shared by two or more donors. To remove PCR and sequencing errors, raw reads were error-corrected and collapsed into unique sequences using a nearest-neighbor algorithm that merged closely related sequences. V, D and J gene segments were assigned by aligning CDR3 sequences to IMGT reference sequences. For a sequence to be retained, at least a six-nucleotide match to both a V gene segment and a J gene segment was required. A rearrangement counted as productive if the CDR3 had no stop codons and remained in frame with V and J, and every other rearrangement counted as non-productive. CDR3 was defined according to IMGT convention as the region running from the second conserved V-encoded cysteine to the conserved J-encoded phenylalanine. The earlier analysis of about 590 of the donors excluded sequences that lacked an unambiguous match to a single V gene segment. In an earlier analysis of approximately 590 of the donors, V segments were called functional above 56.7% productive rearrangements and were called segregating when the between-donor standard deviation exceeded 5%. A statistical classification framework was built to diagnose cytomegalovirus status from the catalog of TCR beta chain sequences. In a later analysis, TCR nucleotide sequences were compared against IMGT/GENE-DB human TR gene sequences so that V and J genes could be assigned. Using the TCRdist pipeline, a later analysis assigned CDR3 sequences along with most-parsimonious VDJ recombination scenarios. A later analysis defined each TCR beta chain by its CDR3 amino acid sequence plus V-gene family, and excluded reads lacking a unique V-gene family. A later analysis removed 592 highly shared, low-generation-probability nucleotide sequences to deal with suspected cross-contamination and a sequencing artifact. For each public chain, a later analysis derived a clonal expansion index from normalized ranks of inferred template counts within each repertoire. In a later analysis, generation probabilities were computed with a VDJ recombination model fitted to out-of-frame rearrangements, and the resulting probabilities were checked against IGoR. Hypergeometric tests were used in a later analysis to score TCR-TCR, TCR-HLA and TCR-CMV co-occurrence, with a repertoire-size bias correction applied to the TCR pairs. False discovery rates were estimated in a later analysis by permuting HLA or CMV assignments 20 times. In a later analysis, co-occurring TCRs were grouped with DBSCAN, and TCRdist sequence similarity was added when clustering was performed within HLA-allele-positive subsets. Repertoires with fewer than 30,000 or more than 120,000 public chains were left out of co-occurrence clustering, as were about 5 repertoires with anomalous nucleotide sharing. TCRdb stores this immuneACCESS table with in-frame sequences only. Part of the clones is absent; in the studies checked, under half of the shortfall reflects unresolved V genes, and no reason is known for the rest. The V and J calls and the clone size are those of that table, but D and trimming were determined from the DNA. The sample table holds about 130,000 clones, of which 80% to 85% were seen once. More than 0.9% of the sample lies in the top ten.

Spanning cysteine to phenylalanine, the CDR3 consists of 16 amino acids. Solely the CDR3 DNA is kept, with 48 bases framed from the first base. As encoded in the germline V gene, CDR1 is MNHEY while CDR2 is SVGAGI. The germline V and J ends show losses of 2 bases and 9 bases respectively, and no gene match explains 13 bases of the junction. Specimen: PBMCs. The receptor was isolated from a boy aged 5-17 years in good health and CMV-seronegative. The chain links TRBV6-5 with TRBJ1-1; a stretch of 9 junction bases matches TRBD1. The DNA sequence is TGTGCCAGCAGTTACAGTGGACAGGGGTCATTTCGACAAGCTTTCTTT. Its protein is CASSYSGQGSFRQAFF.